This TCR beta chain was recorded in a study of blood T cell repertoires in COVID-19 (dated by TCRdb to 2018 to 2020). With regard to the full study: The collaborator samples originated in the United States, Italy and Spain and spanned the acute and convalescent phases of COVID-19. The dataset comprised deeply sampled blood TCRbeta repertoires from subjects exposed to, actively infected with, or recovered from COVID-19. Nearly every sample came with metadata listing a de-identified subject ID, COVID-19 status, age in years and sex. The samples were drawn from the first 160 participants of the ongoing ImmuneRACE study and from more than 1,000 subjects provided by 6 global collaborators. Where available, HLA class I and class II types were obtained from metadata supplied by the sample provider rather than from assay-based typing. The repertoires were made available in a free public database intended to serve as a resource for research on the immune response to SARS-CoV-2. The material from the prospective study consisted of cDNA or gDNA derived from T cells, B-cell-depleted T cells, or PBMCs. General findings and caveats noted by the study authors: Clinical and demographic metadata were provided uncurated, with the amount varying by source and participant.

TCRbeta CDR3 regions were amplified from genomic DNA by means of the immunoSEQ Assay, a bias-controlled multiplex PCR. The original methods were these. The number of nucleated cells in each sample was estimated from the amplification of reference gene primers within the assay. Sequence reads were collapsed and filtered to measure the absolute abundance of every unique TCRbeta CDR3 rearrangement. For each sample, productive Simpson clonality was calculated as the square root of Simpson's diversity index over productive rearrangements. In its TCRdb copy, this immuneACCESS table keeps in-frame sequences only and misses some clones. Where compared with another copy, unresolved V genes explain less than half of these, and the others have no known cause. V, J and clone size are taken as reported in that table, and D and trimming were inferred from the DNA itself. Recorded for this sample are under 500,000 clones; 70% to 90% of them occurred a single time. The ten top clones hold 1.5% to 2% of the sample.

Details on this clone: Its antigen remains undetermined. Base-call qualities are not available, and no considerably larger clone is one nucleotide away.

Participants in the prospective study were aged about 18 to 89 years, lived in 24 United States geographic areas, and enrolled through a virtual design. To assign participants to cohorts, the prospective study relied on clinical history that participants themselves reported in a screening survey and a study questionnaire. In the prospective study, mobile phlebotomists collected whole blood, serum and a nasopharyngeal or oropharyngeal swab from each participant. Participants in the prospective study had the option to provide additional blood draws and questionnaires over a 2-month period. Before DNA extraction, blood samples from the prospective study were shipped at room temperature or frozen. The receptor comes from a woman aged 18-35 years with acute COVID-19. The sequenced material came from PBMCs or T cells enriched from blood (not recorded which).

The CDR3 amino acid sequence is: CASINSGLAGSYNEQFF. The sequence in DNA is TGTGCCAGTATCAACTCGGGACTAGCGGGCTCTTACAATGAGCAGTTCTTC. The chain joins TRBV19 to TRBJ2-1; TRBD2 fits 12 bases in the junction. From a lookup of the germline V gene (reference sequence), CDR1 and CDR2 are LNHDA and SQIVND. Spanning cysteine to phenylalanine, the CDR3 consists of 17 amino acids. Left in the record is the CDR3 DNA by itself, 51 bases read in frame from the first base. The germline V and J ends show losses of 7 bases and 4 bases respectively, and no gene match explains 11 bases of the junction.